The sequence of this T cell receptor beta chain was determined in a study of response to subunit inactivated influenza vaccine. CDR1 and CDR2 (germline): MNHEY, SVGEGT. V gave up 4 bases and J gave up 1 base, with 4 bases separating them. There are 12 residues in the CDR3. MiXCR, applied by TCRdb to the RT-PCR reads, yields one record per CDR3 protein. The sample holds 500,000 or so distinct CDR3 sequences; approximately 16% are singletons and the top ten take 2.5% to 3.5%. The chain links TRBV6-2 or TRBV6-3 to TRBJ1-2; D is undetermined. The sequencing used CD4+ T cells sorted from PBMCs, collected about 24 months after vaccination. The TCR originated in a man between 50 and 70 years old who received an inactivated influenza vaccine. The CDR3: CASSSYNYGYTF. The CDR3 DNA reads TGTGCCAGCAGTTCCTATAACTATGGCTACACCTTC.